What follows are 17 T cell receptor beta chains derived from one specimen sequenced in a study of cytomegalovirus exposure and HLA in healthy donors. PCR was performed using 60 Vbeta and 13 Jbeta primers. The repertoire was sequenced with immunoSEQ multiplex PCR; TCRdb's copy has only in-frame clones and lacks some. Seen here are 150,000 to 200,000 clones, about 75% observed once, and the top ten hold 4.5% to 5%. Sequenced material: PBMCs. These receptors all come from a man between 18 and 29 years old in good health and CMV-seropositive.

This clone was seen once. The chain uses TRBV4-2 and TRBJ1-2; no reliable D call. Germline loops: CDR1 LGHNA, CDR2 YNFKEQ. This CDR3 has 17 residues. Trimming removed 0 bases at V and 3 bases at J, with 17 bases between. In DNA form, the CDR3 reads TGTGCCAGCAGCCAAGATTTAGAGAGTCTCACCTACTATGGCTACACCTTC. Its translation: CASSQDLESLTYYGYTF.

The chain employs TRBV11-2 and TRBJ2-2, with D perhaps matching TRBD2 (6 bases). Germline values: CDR1 SGHAT, CDR2 FQNNGV. V shed 5 bases and J shed 4 bases, with 14 bases lying between them. The CDR3 runs 15 residues. DNA for the CDR3: TGTGCCAGCAGCCCCTTCCTGGGGGGCACCGGGGAGCTGTTTTTT. The encoded protein is CASSPFLGGTGELFF.

The chain carries TRBV7-8 and TRBJ1-5; 9 nucleotides match TRBD1. Germline CDR1 SGHVS, CDR2 FQNEAQ. Losses at the gene ends were 4 bases for V and 9 bases for J; bases not matched to a gene: 13. The CDR3 has 16 residues. CDR3 sequence (DNA): TGTGCCAGCAGCTACCGGGACAGGGCTATTTGGGTGCCCCAGCATTTT. As protein: CASSYRDRAIWVPQHF.

Comments on this clone: In the same sample, other DNA sequences code for this CDR3. The V and J genes are TRBV9 and TRBJ2-5; TRBD1 agrees at 7 bases. CDR3 length equals 14 residues. Germline CDR1 and CDR2: SGDLS and YYNGEE. The V segment lost 0 bases and the J segment 4 bases; nucleotides outside the gene matches: 3. The CDR3 reads CASSVGGGGETQYF. The CDR3 coding sequence is TGTGCCAGCAGCGTAGGAGGGGGCGGAGAGACCCAGTACTTC.

This chain uses TRBV7-9 with TRBJ2-6; 8 bases match TRBD1. The germline CDR1 and CDR2 sequences are SEHNR and FQNEAQ (reference sequence). The CDR3 loop spans 17 amino acids. The trim removed 6 bases at V and 3 bases at J, leaving 10 bases unmatched. Here the CDR3 reads CASSPLSGGGGANVLTF. The DNA of the CDR3 is TGTGCCAGCAGTCCCCTGTCAGGGGGCGGTGGGGCCAACGTCCTGACTTTC.

This chain joins TRBV6-6 and TRBJ2-7; maybe TRBD1 (5 bases). This CDR3 region has 13 residues. From germline, CDR1 is MNHNY and CDR2 SVGAGI (reference sequence). The V end lost 10 bases, the J end lost 5 bases, and 18 bases lay between the germline ends. The CDR3 protein is CATARWQGNEQYV. Here the CDR3 DNA reads TGTGCCACCGCCCGGTGGCAGGGTAACGAGCAGTACGTC.

V and J are TRBV2 and TRBJ1-2; D gene ambiguous. CDR1 and CDR2 (germline): SNHLY, FYNNEI. Trimming stripped 6 bases from V and 5 bases from J, with 16 bases between. The CDR3 loop spans 14 amino acids. The CDR3 reads CASSPGGGGYGYTF. The DNA of the CDR3 is TGTGCCAGCAGCCCGGGAGGCGGCGGTTATGGCTACACCTTC.

The V call is TRBV18, the J call TRBJ2-2; no clear D. This CDR3 has 15 amino acids. The germline V gene encodes CDR1 KGHSH and CDR2 LQKENI. Trimming took off 6 bases at V and 0 bases at J, with 11 bases between the two ends. CDR3 DNA sequence: TGTGCCAGCTCCCCTGAGCTCGCGAACACCGGGGAGCTGTTTTTT. Translation: CASSPELANTGELFF.

This chain connects TRBV2 to TRBJ2-1; a possible D gene is TRBD1 (6 bases). The V and J ends lost 11 bases and 5 bases respectively, with 16 bases between them. Germline V gives CDR1 SNHLY, CDR2 FYNNEI. The CDR3 consists of 13 residues. The chain's CDR3 is CAPKKDSNNEQFF. CDR3 nucleotide sequence: TGTGCCCCCAAGAAGGACAGTAACAATGAGCAGTTCTTC.

V is TRBV19 and J is TRBJ1-1; the D is unclear. The V end was cut by 3 bases, the J end by 7 bases, with 12 bases between. Germline V gene sequence: CDR1 LNHDA, CDR2 SQIVND (reference sequence). This CDR3 contains 13 residues. CDR3 sequence: CASSIASGGEAFF. The CDR3 DNA follows: TGTGCCAGTAGTATTGCCAGCGGCGGTGAAGCTTTCTTT.

V usage is TRBV30 and J usage is TRBJ2-6, with 11 bases fitting TRBD2. The CDR3 length is 18 residues. The V gene end was trimmed by 2 bases and the J gene end by 2 bases; junction bases not matched to a gene: 8. Germline V gene data show CDR1 as GTSNPN and CDR2 as SVGIG (reference sequence). The chain's CDR3 is CAWSSLAGGWAGANVLTF. The CDR3 DNA reads as TGTGCCTGGAGTTCCCTAGCGGGGGGCTGGGCTGGGGCCAACGTCCTGACTTTC.

This rearrangement joins TRBV6-1 to TRBJ2-2; 7 nucleotides agree with TRBD2. Germline V gene data show CDR1 as MNHNS and CDR2 as SASEGT. This CDR3 has 15 residues. V was pared by 7 bases and J by 2 bases, with 7 bases of the junction left unmatched. CDR3 nucleotides: TGTGCCAGCACCGGGGGGACGGTAAACACCGGGGAGCTGTTTTTT. Protein: CASTGGTVNTGELFF.

The V gene is TRBV5-1, the J gene TRBJ1-1, with 7 bases fitting TRBD1. Germline lookup yields CDR1 SGHRS and CDR2 YFSETQ. V lost 5 bases to trimming and J lost 2 bases; unmatched junction nucleotides: 6. CDR3 size: 14 residues. The DNA of the CDR3 is TGCGCCAGCAGAGGACAGGCCACCAACACTGAAGCTTTCTTT. Encoded protein: CASRGQATNTEAFF.

This chain links TRBV7-8 with TRBJ2-7; 11 nucleotides match TRBD2. J was trimmed by 3 bases and V by 4 bases; bases with no gene match: 14. The germline V gene encodes CDR1 SGHVS and CDR2 FQNEAQ. The CDR3 spans 18 residues. Written as DNA, the CDR3 is TGTGCCAGCAGCTCCAGCCCCCCTAGCGGGAGGCGCGACTACGAGCAGTACGTC. This sequence encodes CASSSSPPSGRRDYEQYV.

The chain couples TRBV29-1 to TRBJ2-1; TRBD2 matches at 7 bases. Germline V gene sequence: CDR1 SQVTM, CDR2 ANQGSEA. This CDR3 spans 14 amino acids. J was trimmed by 7 bases and V by 2 bases; bases with no gene match: 8. The CDR3 DNA follows: TGCAGCGTTGAAAACCCCTTACTAGCGAATGAGCAGTTCTTC. Translated, it gives CSVENPLLANEQFF.

The chain couples TRBV11-3 to TRBJ2-3; no reliable D call. The CDR3 runs to 14 residues. V shed 1 base and J shed 0 bases, with 5 bases lying between them. The germline V gene has CDR1 SGHNT and CDR2 YENEEA. CDR3: CASSLARSTDTQYF. Written as DNA, the CDR3 is TGTGCCAGCAGCTTAGCCAGGAGCACAGATACGCAGTATTTT. Combining the CDR3 with reference TRBV11-3 and TRBJ2-3 gives the whole variable domain EAGVVQSPRYKIIEKKQPVAFWCNPISGHNTLYWYLQNLGQGPELLIRYENEEAVDDSQLPKDRFSAERLKGVDSTLKIQPAELGDSAVYLCASSLARSTDTQYFGPGTRLTVL.

This clone was counted a few times. The J gene is TRBJ1-4, the V gene TRBV5-1, with a weak D call TRBD1 (6 bases). From germline, CDR1 is SGHRS and CDR2 YFSETQ. The ends were cut back, 1 base at V and 2 bases at J, with 12 bases in the middle. The CDR3 is made up of 16 amino acids. The CDR3 here is CASSLLGGTTNEKLFF. The CDR3 DNA reads as TGCGCCAGCAGCTTGCTAGGGGGAACTACTAATGAAAAACTGTTTTTT.